The present TCR beta chain was sequenced within a study of neurological immune-mediated disorders. Overall study: Relapsing-remitting disease was seen in most of the 34 multiple sclerosis patients, and secondary progressive disease was seen in 3.

At least ten counts were recorded for this clonotype. Its antigen is not known. General observations from the study: Multiple sclerosis was found to have the least TCR clonal expansion, below healthy controls, and HTLV-1-associated myelopathy the most.

Unsorted libraries came from 2 million PBMCs stored at -80 °C. MiXCR was run by TCRdb on the 5' RACE reads, yielding one entry per CDR3 protein. The table has roughly 100,000 distinct CDR3 sequences, around 3.3% seen once; the top ten hold 6%. The CDR3 sequence is 14 residues long. Germline V lookup: CDR1 SGHRS, CDR2 YFSETQ. J was trimmed by 2 bases and V by 4 bases; bases with no gene match: 5. Material for sequencing was PBMCs. V gene TRBV5-1 combines with J gene TRBJ2-7; 8 bases match TRBD1. The receptor was isolated from a young woman with multiple sclerosis. The CDR3 loop is CASSTGQGAYEQYF. The CDR3 nucleotides read TGCGCCAGCAGCACCGGACAGGGCGCCTACGAGCAGTACTTC.